The 18 T cell receptor beta chains below come from one sample, sequenced in a study of T cell responses to AZD1222 COVID-19 vaccine. Assay: immunoSEQ multiplex PCR; the TCRdb copy retains only in-frame clones and omits some. The data hold more than 150,000 clones, with 91% observed a single time. The sample was peripheral blood, taken on day 0 of AZD1222 vaccination. These receptors all stem from an adult in good health.

The rearrangement links TRBV5-1 to TRBJ2-2; D possibly corresponds to TRBD2 (6 bases). The V gene lost 0 bases and the J gene lost 4 bases, with 13 bases spanning the gap. CDR1 is SGHRS, CDR2 YFSETQ, per germline. This CDR3 spans 16 amino acids. The CDR3 nucleotides read TGCGCCAGCAGCTTGGATACCGGAGGGGCCACCGGGGAGCTGTTTTTT. As protein: CASSLDTGGATGELFF.

The rearrangement links TRBV15 to TRBJ1-2; TRBD1 matches 9 bases. The V and J ends lost 3 bases and 6 bases, in that order; junction bases with no gene match: 11. Per germline, CDR1 LNHNV and CDR2 YYDKDF (reference sequence). The CDR3 is 16 amino acids. The CDR3: CATSSGATGGYNGYTF. The CDR3 DNA reads as TGTGCCACCAGCAGCGGAGCGACAGGGGGATACAATGGCTACACCTTC.

The chain joins TRBV5-4 to TRBJ2-5; 8 nucleotides match TRBD1. Germline V lookup: CDR1 SGHNT, CDR2 YYREEE (reference sequence). The CDR3 is made up of 13 amino acids. Germline trimming cut 2 bases from V and 5 bases from J; bases unmatched to any gene: 2. The CDR3 region has the DNA TGTGCCAGCAGCTTCGGGGACAGGGAGACCCAGTACTTC. Translation: CASSFGDRETQYF.

V and J are TRBV6-6 and TRBJ2-7, with D possibly being TRBD1 (5 bases). In germline, CDR1 is MNHNY, CDR2 SVGAGI (reference sequence). The CDR3 totals 16 residues. Trimming cost V 0 bases and J 0 bases, with 12 bases left between them. The CDR3 reads CASSYSARTTSYEQYF. CDR3 DNA sequence: TGTGCCAGCAGTTACTCGGCGAGGACAACCTCCTACGAGCAGTACTTC.

This sequence joins TRBV30 and TRBJ2-3; TRBD2 matches at 8 bases. CDR3 length: 15 residues. Per germline, CDR1 GTSNPN and CDR2 SVGIG (reference sequence). The ends lost 4 bases at V and 5 bases at J; junction bases unmatched: 11. In nucleotides, the CDR3 is TGTGCCTGGAAGGACTGGCGGGAGGTTCGAGATACGCAGTATTTT. The encoded protein is CAWKDWREVRDTQYF. The full variable domain, completed using reference TRBV30 and TRBJ2-3, is SQTIHQWPATLVQPVGSPLSLECTVEGTSNPNLYWYRQAAGRGLQLLFYSVGIGQISSEVPQNLSASRPQDRQFILSSKKLLLSDSGFYLCAWKDWREVRDTQYFGPGTRLTVL.

The chain joins TRBV30 to TRBJ1-6; D possibly corresponds to TRBD1 (5 bases). Germline assignment: CDR1 GTSNPN and CDR2 SVGIG (reference sequence). Between the trimmed V and J ends, which lost 2 bases and 0 bases, there was a span of 14 bases. The CDR3 spans 17 residues. CDR3 protein: CAWSQDGGSSYNSPLHF. DNA of the CDR3: TGTGCCTGGAGTCAAGATGGGGGAAGCTCCTATAATTCACCCCTCCACTTT.

V usage is TRBV9 and J usage is TRBJ2-2; 10 positions agree with TRBD2. Per germline, CDR1 SGDLS and CDR2 YYNGEE. V lost 0 bases and J lost 7; bases outside the gene matches: 6. This CDR3 is 16 amino acids long. The CDR3 bases are TGTGCCAGCAGCGTAGGGCTAGCGGGAGCAGTCGGGGAGCTGTTTTTT. This translates into CASSVGLAGAVGELFF.

The table lists this clone with a few counts. The V and J genes are TRBV12-3 or TRBV12-4 and TRBJ1-4; D is perhaps TRBD1 (5 bases). CDR3 length: 13 residues. Trimming took off 6 bases at V and 7 bases at J, with 12 bases between the two ends. CDR3 sequence (DNA): TGTGCCAGCAGCCCCCTAAGGGGTGAAAAACTGTTTTTT. This encodes CASSPLRGEKLFF.

This clone appeared a single time. J is TRBJ1-4 and V is TRBV18, with no clear D. Trimming shortened V by 3 bases and J by 3 bases, and 8 bases separated the two germline ends. The germline gives CDR1 KGHSH, CDR2 LQKENI. The CDR3 consists of 14 residues. CDR3 region: CASSPQRANEKLFF. The CDR3 DNA reads TGTGCCAGCTCACCTCAGAGGGCTAATGAAAAACTGTTTTTT.

The chain is built from TRBV7-2 and TRBJ1-1, with a possible D match to TRBD1 (5 bases). From germline, CDR1 is SGHTA and CDR2 FQGNSA. This CDR3 has 14 amino acids. V was pared by 2 bases and J by 6 bases, with 13 bases between. The CDR3 protein is CASSLQGGMAEAFF. The CDR3 region has the DNA TGTGCCAGCAGCTTACAGGGTGGGATGGCTGAAGCTTTCTTT. Full variable domain (remainder filled in from reference TRBV7-2 and TRBJ1-1): GAGVSQSPSNKVTEKGKDVELRCDPISGHTALYWYRQSLGQGLEFLIYFQGNSAPDKSGLPSDRFSAERTGGSVSTLTIQRTQQEDSAVYLCASSLQGGMAEAFFGQGTRLTVV.

V usage is TRBV11-3 and J usage is TRBJ2-3, with no clear D. V was cut by 2 bases and J by 1 base, with 10 bases left in between. The CDR3 contains 15 residues. Per the germline V gene, CDR1 is SGHNT and CDR2 is YENEEA. Here the CDR3 reads CASSLRDGGTDTQYF. As DNA, the CDR3 is TGTGCCAGCAGCTTAAGAGACGGAGGCACAGATACGCAGTATTTT. The full variable domain, in which reference TRBV11-3 and TRBJ2-3 provide the parts outside the CDR3, is EAGVVQSPRYKIIEKKQPVAFWCNPISGHNTLYWYLQNLGQGPELLIRYENEEAVDDSQLPKDRFSAERLKGVDSTLKIQPAELGDSAVYLCASSLRDGGTDTQYFGPGTRLTVL.

The V and J genes are TRBV9 and TRBJ2-1, with D perhaps assigned TRBD1 or TRBD2 (5 bases each). V shed 6 bases and J shed 1 base, with 11 bases lying between them. Looked up from germline, CDR1 is SGDLS and CDR2 is YYNGEE. The CDR3 loop spans 14 amino acids. The CDR3 nucleotides are TGTGCCAGCACAGAGGGGAGTTCCTACAATGAGCAGTTCTTC. As protein: CASTEGSSYNEQFF.

This sequence joins TRBV4-1 and TRBJ2-2; TRBD2 matches at 9 bases. Trimming cost V 1 base and J 5 bases; bases outside gene matches: 5. This CDR3 region has 16 residues. Looked up from germline, CDR1 is MGHRA and CDR2 is YSYEKL. CDR3 protein: CASSQGGLAGTGELFF. The DNA of the CDR3 is TGCGCCAGCAGCCAAGGAGGGCTAGCGGGGACCGGGGAGCTGTTTTTT.

This chain links TRBV11-2 with TRBJ1-6; D gene unclear. The CDR3 consists of 15 residues. From germline, CDR1 is SGHAT and CDR2 FQNNGV. Deletions cut 0 bases from V and 7 bases from J, with 10 bases between. This CDR3 is CASSLEGSVNSPLHF. The DNA of the CDR3 is TGTGCCAGCAGCTTAGAGGGTTCCGTAAATTCACCCCTCCACTTT.

The rearrangement links TRBV7-3 to TRBJ2-7; 8 nucleotides line up with TRBD2. The ends lost 2 bases at V and 4 bases at J; junction bases unmatched: 7. Germline loops: CDR1 SGHTA, CDR2 FQGTGA. This CDR3 region has 15 residues. This CDR3 is CASSLFAGGGYEQYF. As DNA, the CDR3 is TGTGCCAGCAGCTTATTTGCGGGGGGAGGTTACGAGCAGTACTTC.

V is TRBV19 and J is TRBJ2-5; D ambiguous. This CDR3 has 14 amino acids. CDR1 and CDR2 from the germline V gene are LNHDA and SQIVND (reference sequence). V lost 1 base and J lost 2, with 8 bases in between. Here the CDR3 reads CASSIGFVQETQYF. In DNA form, the CDR3 reads TGTGCCAGTAGTATAGGCTTCGTACAAGAGACCCAGTACTTC.

Only one count was recorded for this clone. V usage is TRBV7-2 and J usage is TRBJ1-5; D remains unclear. Germline CDR1 and CDR2: SGHTA and FQGNSA. The CDR3 is made up of 15 amino acids. V was clipped by 1 base and J by 3 bases, with 10 bases between them. CDR3 DNA: TGTGCCAGCAGCTTAGTTTCCCGGGTCAATCAGCCCCAGCATTTT. Translating it yields CASSLVSRVNQPQHF.

The DNA for the CDR3 is TGCGCCAGCAGTGAGTCTCCTAACAATGAGCAGTTCTTC. It codes for CASSESPNNEQFF. This chain connects TRBV10-1 to TRBJ2-1; D is unclear. The germline V gene has CDR1 WNHNN and CDR2 SYGVQD (reference sequence). Trimming cost V 0 bases and J 5 bases, with 5 bases left between them. The CDR3 consists of 13 residues.